This entry lists 18 T cell receptor beta chains sequenced from one sample in a study of preoperative IRX-2 immunotherapy in early breast cancer. The treatment denotes: preoperative locoregional IRX-2 cytokine immunotherapy. Here immunoSEQ multiplex PCR was the method, and the copy in TCRdb shows in-frame clones only, minus some. The top ten clones hold under 2.5% of a sample with approximately 98,000 clones, 86% of them seen once. The material was tumor tissue, obtained after IRX-2 immunotherapy. All receptors come from a human donor with breast cancer.

This chain uses TRBV28 with TRBJ2-6; a weak D match, TRBD1 (5 bases). The CDR3 runs to 15 residues. Germline CDR1 reads MDHEN; CDR2 reads SYDVKM. Trimming left V 8 bases short and J 0 bases short, with 11 bases between. In DNA, the CDR3 is TGTGCCAGCGAGAGTGGGGCCTCTGGGGCCAACGTCCTGACTTTC. Its protein is CASESGASGANVLTF.

This clone was detected only once. The rearrangement uses TRBV6-8 and TRBJ2-7; 9 bases align to TRBD2. Trimming took 10 bases from V and 5 from J; bases not matched to a gene: 15. Germline values: CDR1 MNHGY, CDR2 SAAAGT. This CDR3 is 15 amino acids long. CDR3 region: CAIRTEPSGVNEQYF. CDR3 coding DNA: TGTGCCATCAGGACCGAACCTAGCGGGGTCAACGAGCAGTACTTC.

The rearrangement uses TRBV19 and TRBJ2-3; 7 positions match TRBD1. Trimming removed 4 bases from V and 0 bases from J; junction bases left unmatched: 7. Germline lookup yields CDR1 LNHDA and CDR2 SQIVND (reference sequence). The CDR3 extends over 16 amino acids. Written as DNA, the CDR3 is TGTGCCAGTAGTACTTCGACAGGGCGAAGCACAGATACGCAGTATTTT. It yields the protein CASSTSTGRSTDTQYF.

The J gene is TRBJ2-1, the V gene TRBV7-4; D is uncertain. The CDR3 is made up of 15 amino acids. With 3 bases removed from V and 0 bases from J, the gap between germline ends came to 9 bases. CDR1 SGHVT and CDR2 SQSDAQ come from the germline V gene. CDR3 DNA sequence: TGTGCCAGCAGCTTCTCAGGAAGCTCCTACAATGAGCAGTTCTTC. Amino acids: CASSFSGSSYNEQFF.

The chain combines TRBV30 with TRBJ2-5; D is unresolved. The V gene's germline CDR1 is GTSNPN and CDR2 SVGIG (reference sequence). Trimming shortened V by 8 bases and J by 2 bases, and 15 bases separated the two germline ends. This CDR3 has 13 amino acids. The DNA for the CDR3 is TGTGCCCACGGGTCCGCGTCGCAAGAGACCCAGTACTTC. Translation gives CAHGSASQETQYF.

The V gene is TRBV6-8, the J gene TRBJ2-3; 11 bases align to TRBD2. CDR3 size: 17 residues. The germline CDR1 and CDR2 sequences are MNHGY and SAAAGT. V lost 6 bases, J lost 6 bases, and 14 bases stayed unmatched. The CDR3 DNA is TGTGCCAGCAGATATTCAAGTCTAGCGGGGGGTGCTGATACGCAGTATTTT. Its protein product is CASRYSSLAGGADTQYF.

V is TRBV5-1 and J is TRBJ2-6, with 7 positions matching TRBD1. This CDR3 is built from 14 residues. CDR1 is SGHRS, CDR2 YFSETQ, per germline. Trimming removed 8 bases from V and 6 bases from J; junction bases left unmatched: 8. In DNA form, the CDR3 reads TGCGCCAGTAACACAGGGGCTGAGGCCAACGTCCTGACTTTC. Its protein is CASNTGAEANVLTF.

J is TRBJ1-5 and V is TRBV29-1; D possibly corresponds to TRBD1 (5 bases). Trimming took 6 bases from V and 7 from J, leaving 16 bases between them. CDR3 size: 13 residues. Germline loops: CDR1 SQVTM, CDR2 ANQGSEA. CDR3: CSVCFRAGQPQHF. CDR3 in DNA: TGCAGCGTATGTTTCAGGGCGGGACAGCCCCAGCATTTT.

V is TRBV6-8 and J is TRBJ2-7; 15 nucleotides match TRBD2. Germline loops: CDR1 MNHGY, CDR2 SAAAGT. V was pared by 5 bases and J by 0 bases, with 5 bases of the junction left unmatched. This CDR3 spans 17 amino acids. The CDR3: CASSRGTSGRSSYEQYF. CDR3 bases: TGTGCCAGCAGTCGCGGGACTAGCGGGAGGAGCTCCTACGAGCAGTACTTC.

V is TRBV19 and J is TRBJ2-2, with 11 bases identical to TRBD2. V was clipped by 7 bases and J by 7 bases; unmatched bases: 14. The length of the CDR3 is 17 residues. CDR1 LNHDA and CDR2 SQIVND come from the germline V gene (reference sequence). This chain's CDR3 is CASIPSQLAGVHGELFF. In nucleotides, the CDR3 is TGTGCCAGTATCCCGTCCCAACTAGCGGGAGTTCACGGGGAGCTGTTTTTT.

The gene calls are TRBV28 and TRBJ1-5, with TRBD1 matching over 8 bases. Germline CDR1 is MDHEN and CDR2 is SYDVKM. Losses at the gene ends were 5 bases for V and 1 base for J; bases not matched to a gene: 7. This CDR3 contains 16 residues. The CDR3 DNA is TGTGCCAGCAGTCGGACAGGGCGGTTAAGCAATCAGCCCCAGCATTTT. Amino acids: CASSRTGRLSNQPQHF.

The chain links TRBV19 to TRBJ2-1; 11 nucleotides agree with TRBD2. CDR1 is LNHDA and CDR2 is SQIVND in the germline V gene (reference sequence). The J segment lost 3 bases and the V segment lost 1 base, leaving 8 bases of the junction unmatched. The CDR3 runs to 18 residues. The CDR3 loop is CASSIGGSGTSGYNEQFF. The CDR3 region has the DNA TGTGCCAGTAGTATAGGAGGGTCTGGGACTAGCGGCTACAATGAGCAGTTCTTC.

The J gene is TRBJ1-6, the V gene TRBV6-8, with D uncertain. Trimming left V 6 bases short and J 9 bases short, with 18 bases between. Looked up from germline, CDR1 is MNHGY and CDR2 is SAAAGT. The CDR3 covers 15 residues. CDR3 DNA: TGTGCCAGCAGGGGAACGAGAGTGGGAGGTTCACCCCTCCACTTT. The encoded protein is CASRGTRVGGSPLHF.

The CDR3 region has the DNA TGTGCCACCTGGTGGGGGAAAGGGACTGGAAACACCATATATTTT. Translation: CATWWGKGTGNTIYF. The rearrangement links TRBV28 to TRBJ1-3; D is perhaps TRBD1 (5 bases). The V and J ends lost 10 bases and 2 bases respectively, with 18 bases between them. The CDR3 spans 15 residues. From germline, CDR1 is MDHEN and CDR2 SYDVKM.

The chain joins TRBV6-8 to TRBJ2-3, with D unclear. The germline CDR1 and CDR2 sequences are MNHGY and SAAAGT. The CDR3 is 14 residues long. Trimming pared 5 bases from V and 1 base from J, leaving 10 bases between. This chain's CDR3 is CASSDIQRTDTQYF. The DNA of the CDR3 is TGTGCCAGCAGTGACATCCAACGCACAGATACGCAGTATTTT.

This sequence joins TRBV6-7 and TRBJ1-1; D is ambiguous. Being an ORF, TRBV6-7 has a function that is uncertain. V was trimmed by 0 bases and J by 2 bases, leaving 7 bases between them. CDR3 length: 14 residues. CDR3 in amino acids: CASSYSKPNTEAFF. The CDR3 region has the DNA TGTGCCAGCAGTTACTCGAAACCTAACACTGAAGCTTTCTTT.

The CDR3 bases are TGTGCCAGCAGCAATAGCGGGAGTAGATTGGAGACCCAGTACTTC. This encodes CASSNSGSRLETQYF. The V and J genes are TRBV28 and TRBJ2-5, with TRBD2 identical over 9 bases. Germline-derived CDR1 and CDR2 are MDHEN and SYDVKM. Trimming cost V 6 bases and J 5 bases; bases outside gene matches: 10. CDR3 length: 15 residues.

The chain links TRBV19 to TRBJ1-5; perhaps TRBD1 as D (5 bases). The CDR3 is 15 amino acids. Germline V CDR1 and CDR2: LNHDA, SQIVND (reference sequence). V was pared by 3 bases and J by 5 bases, with 14 bases between. As DNA, the CDR3 is TGTGCCAGTAGTATGGAGGGCTGGGGCGATCAGCCCCAGCATTTT. Translation: CASSMEGWGDQPQHF.